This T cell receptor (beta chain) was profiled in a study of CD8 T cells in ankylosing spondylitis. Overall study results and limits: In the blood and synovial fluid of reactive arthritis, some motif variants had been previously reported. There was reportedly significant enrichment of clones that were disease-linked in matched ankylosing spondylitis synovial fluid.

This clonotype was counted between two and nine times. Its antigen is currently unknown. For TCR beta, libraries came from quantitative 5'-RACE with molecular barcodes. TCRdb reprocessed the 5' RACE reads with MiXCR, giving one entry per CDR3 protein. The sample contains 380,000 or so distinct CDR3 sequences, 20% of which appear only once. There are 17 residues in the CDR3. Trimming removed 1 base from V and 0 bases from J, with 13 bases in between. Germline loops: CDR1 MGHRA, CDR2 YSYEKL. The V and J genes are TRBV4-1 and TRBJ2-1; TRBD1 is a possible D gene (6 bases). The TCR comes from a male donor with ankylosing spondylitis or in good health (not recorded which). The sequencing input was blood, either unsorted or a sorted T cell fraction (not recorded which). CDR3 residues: CASSQGLDSLSYNEQFF. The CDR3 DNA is TGCGCCAGCAGCCAAGGTCTGGACAGCCTCTCCTACAATGAGCAGTTCTTC.